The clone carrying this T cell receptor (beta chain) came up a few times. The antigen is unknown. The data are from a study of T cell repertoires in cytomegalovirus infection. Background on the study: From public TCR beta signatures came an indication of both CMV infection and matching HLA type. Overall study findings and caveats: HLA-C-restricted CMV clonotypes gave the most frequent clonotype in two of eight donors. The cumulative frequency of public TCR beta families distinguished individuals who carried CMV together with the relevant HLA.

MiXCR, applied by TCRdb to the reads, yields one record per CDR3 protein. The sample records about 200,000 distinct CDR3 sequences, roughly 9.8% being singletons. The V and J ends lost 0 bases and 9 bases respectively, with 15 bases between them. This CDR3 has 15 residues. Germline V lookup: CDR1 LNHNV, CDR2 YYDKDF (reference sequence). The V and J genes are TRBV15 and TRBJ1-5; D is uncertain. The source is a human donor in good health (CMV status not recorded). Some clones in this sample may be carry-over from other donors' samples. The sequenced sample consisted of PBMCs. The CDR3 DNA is TGTGCCACCAGCAGAGATCCCGTCCCGGTTAGGCCCCAGCATTTT. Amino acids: CATSRDPVPVRPQHF.